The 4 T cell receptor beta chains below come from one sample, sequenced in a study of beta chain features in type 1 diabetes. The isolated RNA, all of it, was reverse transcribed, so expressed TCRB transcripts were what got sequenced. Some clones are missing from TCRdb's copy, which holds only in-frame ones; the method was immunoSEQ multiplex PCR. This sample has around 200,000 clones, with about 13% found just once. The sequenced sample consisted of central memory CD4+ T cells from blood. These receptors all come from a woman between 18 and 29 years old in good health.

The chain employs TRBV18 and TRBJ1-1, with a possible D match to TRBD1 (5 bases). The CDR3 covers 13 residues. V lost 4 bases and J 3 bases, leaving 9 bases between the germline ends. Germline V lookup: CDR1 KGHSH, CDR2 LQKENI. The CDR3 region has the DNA TGTGCCAGCTCACGGGGGAGGGACACTGAAGCTTTCTTT. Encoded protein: CASSRGRDTEAFF.

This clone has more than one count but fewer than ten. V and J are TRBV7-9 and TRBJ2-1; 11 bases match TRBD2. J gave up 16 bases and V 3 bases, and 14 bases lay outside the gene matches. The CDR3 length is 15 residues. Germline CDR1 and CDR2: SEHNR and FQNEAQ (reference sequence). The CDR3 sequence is CASSLFGTSGIGLFF. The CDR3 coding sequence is TGTGCCAGCAGCTTGTTTGGGACTAGCGGTATCGGCCTCTTCTTC.

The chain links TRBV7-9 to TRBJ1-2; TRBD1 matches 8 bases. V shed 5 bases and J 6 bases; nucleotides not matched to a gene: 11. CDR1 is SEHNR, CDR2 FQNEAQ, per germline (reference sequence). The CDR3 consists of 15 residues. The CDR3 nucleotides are TGTGCCAGCAGCCACGGACAGGGTGGACAGGATGGCTACACCTTC. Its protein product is CASSHGQGGQDGYTF.

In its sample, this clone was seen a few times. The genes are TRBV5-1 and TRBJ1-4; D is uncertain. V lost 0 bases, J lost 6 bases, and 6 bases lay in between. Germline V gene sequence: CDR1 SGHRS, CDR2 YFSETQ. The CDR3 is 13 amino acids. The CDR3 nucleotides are TGCGCCAGCAGCTTGGCTCCGGATGAAAAACTGTTTTTT. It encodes CASSLAPDEKLFF.